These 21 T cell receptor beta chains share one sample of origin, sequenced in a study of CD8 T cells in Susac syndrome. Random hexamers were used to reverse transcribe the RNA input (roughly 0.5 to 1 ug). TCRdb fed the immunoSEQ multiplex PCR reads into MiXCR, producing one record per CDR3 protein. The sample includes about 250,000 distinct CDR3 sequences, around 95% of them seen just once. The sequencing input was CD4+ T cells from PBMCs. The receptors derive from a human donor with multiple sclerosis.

In DNA, the CDR3 is TGTGCCAGCAGCTCATCCGGGACATGGGCTGGGGCCAACGTCCTGACTTTC. This codes for CASSSSGTWAGANVLTF. The chain joins TRBV7-9 to TRBJ2-6, with D possibly being TRBD1 (6 bases). CDR3 length: 17 residues. In germline, CDR1 is SEHNR, CDR2 FQNEAQ (reference sequence). Deletions cut 4 bases from V and 2 bases from J, with 15 bases between.

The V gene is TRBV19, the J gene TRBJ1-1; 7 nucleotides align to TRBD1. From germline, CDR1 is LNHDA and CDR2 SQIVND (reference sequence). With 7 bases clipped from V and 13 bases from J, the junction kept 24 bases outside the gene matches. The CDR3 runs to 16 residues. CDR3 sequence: CASNKASGGQALKLFF. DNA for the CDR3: TGTGCCAGTAATAAGGCCTCAGGGGGGCAGGCGCTGAAGCTTTTCTTT.

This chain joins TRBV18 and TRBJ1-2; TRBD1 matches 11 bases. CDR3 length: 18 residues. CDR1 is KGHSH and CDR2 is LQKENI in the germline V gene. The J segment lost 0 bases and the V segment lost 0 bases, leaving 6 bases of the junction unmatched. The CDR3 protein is CASSPPRGQGDTNYGYTF. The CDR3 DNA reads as TGTGCCAGCTCACCACCGAGGGGACAGGGGGACACTAACTATGGCTACACCTTC.

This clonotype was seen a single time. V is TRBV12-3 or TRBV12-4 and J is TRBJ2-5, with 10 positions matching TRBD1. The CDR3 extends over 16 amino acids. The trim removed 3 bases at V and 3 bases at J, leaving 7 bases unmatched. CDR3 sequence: CASSFRPGQGEETQYF. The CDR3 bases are TGTGCCAGCAGTTTCCGCCCAGGACAGGGGGAAGAGACCCAGTACTTC.

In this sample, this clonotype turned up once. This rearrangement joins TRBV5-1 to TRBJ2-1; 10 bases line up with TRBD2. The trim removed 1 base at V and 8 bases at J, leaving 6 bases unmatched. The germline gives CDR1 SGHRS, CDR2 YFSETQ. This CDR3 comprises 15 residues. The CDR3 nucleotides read TGCGCCAGCAGCTTGTGGGTAGCGGGGGGCGATGAGCAGTTCTTC. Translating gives CASSLWVAGGDEQFF.

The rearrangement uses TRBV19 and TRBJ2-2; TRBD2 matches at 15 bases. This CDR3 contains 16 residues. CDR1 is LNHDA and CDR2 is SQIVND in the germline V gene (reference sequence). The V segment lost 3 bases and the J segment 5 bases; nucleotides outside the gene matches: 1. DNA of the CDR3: TGTGCCAGTAGTATGGGACTAGCGGGAGGAACCGGGGAGCTGTTTTTT. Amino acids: CASSMGLAGGTGELFF.

The CDR3 reads CASSPLQGRNTGELFF. In DNA, the CDR3 is TGCGCCAGCAGCCCATTACAGGGCAGGAACACCGGGGAGCTGTTTTTT. The chain couples TRBV4-1 to TRBJ2-2; D is perhaps TRBD1 (6 bases). The CDR3 consists of 16 residues. Looked up from germline, CDR1 is MGHRA and CDR2 is YSYEKL. Trimming took 4 bases from V and 1 from J, leaving 13 bases between them.

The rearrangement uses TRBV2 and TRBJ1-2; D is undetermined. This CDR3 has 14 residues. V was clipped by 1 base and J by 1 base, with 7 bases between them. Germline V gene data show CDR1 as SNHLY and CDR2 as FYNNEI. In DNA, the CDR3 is TGTGCCAGCAGTGAAGGCCCCCTTAACTATGGCTACACCTTC. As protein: CASSEGPLNYGYTF.

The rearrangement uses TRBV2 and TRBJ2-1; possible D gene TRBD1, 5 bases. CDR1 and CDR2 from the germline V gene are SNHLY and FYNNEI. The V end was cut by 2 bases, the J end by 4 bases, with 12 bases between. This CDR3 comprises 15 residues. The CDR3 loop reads CASSETQGTYNEQFF. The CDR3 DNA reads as TGTGCCAGCAGTGAAACCCAGGGTACATACAATGAGCAGTTCTTC.

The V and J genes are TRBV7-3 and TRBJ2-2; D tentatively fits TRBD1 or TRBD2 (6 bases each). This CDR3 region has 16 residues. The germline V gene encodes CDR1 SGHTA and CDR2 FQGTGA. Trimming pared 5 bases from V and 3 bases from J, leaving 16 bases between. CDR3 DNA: TGTGCCAGCAGCCCAAGGGGGGCGGCAGACACCGGGGAGCTGTTTTTT. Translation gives CASSPRGAADTGELFF. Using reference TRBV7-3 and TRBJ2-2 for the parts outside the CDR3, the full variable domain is GAGVSQTPSNKVTEKGKYVELRCDPISGHTALYWYRQSLGQGPEFLIYFQGTGAADDSGLPNDRFFAVRPEGSVSTLKIQRTERGDSAVYLCASSPRGAADTGELFFGEGSRLTVL.

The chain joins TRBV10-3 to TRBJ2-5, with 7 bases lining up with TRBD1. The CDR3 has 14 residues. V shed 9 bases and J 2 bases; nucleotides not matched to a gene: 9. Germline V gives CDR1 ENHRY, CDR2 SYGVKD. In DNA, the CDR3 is TGTGCCATTGGGACCGGGACAGAACAAGAGACCCAGTACTTC. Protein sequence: CAIGTGTEQETQYF.

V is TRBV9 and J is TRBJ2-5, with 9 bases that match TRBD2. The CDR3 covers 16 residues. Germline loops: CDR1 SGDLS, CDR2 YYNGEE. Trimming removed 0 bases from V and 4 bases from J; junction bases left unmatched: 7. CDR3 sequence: CASSVGAGGLGETQYF. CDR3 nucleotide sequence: TGTGCCAGCAGCGTAGGAGCGGGGGGCCTGGGAGAGACCCAGTACTTC.

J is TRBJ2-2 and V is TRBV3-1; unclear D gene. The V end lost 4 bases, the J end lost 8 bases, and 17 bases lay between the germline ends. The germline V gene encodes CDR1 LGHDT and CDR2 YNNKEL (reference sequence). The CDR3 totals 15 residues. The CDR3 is CASSPLGVPGGELFF. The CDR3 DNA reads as TGTGCCAGCAGCCCGCTTGGGGTCCCCGGTGGGGAGCTGTTTTTT.

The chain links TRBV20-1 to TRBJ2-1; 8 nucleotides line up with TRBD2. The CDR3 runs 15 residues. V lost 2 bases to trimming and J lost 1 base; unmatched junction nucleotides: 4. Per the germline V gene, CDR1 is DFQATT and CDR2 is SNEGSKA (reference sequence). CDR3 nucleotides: TGCAGTGCTAGACCCCCGGGGGGGTCCTACAATGAGCAGTTCTTC. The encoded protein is CSARPPGGSYNEQFF.

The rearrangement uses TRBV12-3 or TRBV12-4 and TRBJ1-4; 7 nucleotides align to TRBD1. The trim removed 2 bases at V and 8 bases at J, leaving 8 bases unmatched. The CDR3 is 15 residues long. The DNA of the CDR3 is TGTGCCAGCAGTTTATTCGGACAGGCTCGAGAAAAACTGTTTTTT. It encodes CASSLFGQAREKLFF.

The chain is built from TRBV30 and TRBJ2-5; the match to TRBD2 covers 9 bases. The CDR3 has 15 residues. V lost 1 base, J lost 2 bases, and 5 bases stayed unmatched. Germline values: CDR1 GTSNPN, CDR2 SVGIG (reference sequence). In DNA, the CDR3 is TGTGCCTGGAGTGACGAGACTAGCGGACAAGAGACCCAGTACTTC. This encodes CAWSDETSGQETQYF.

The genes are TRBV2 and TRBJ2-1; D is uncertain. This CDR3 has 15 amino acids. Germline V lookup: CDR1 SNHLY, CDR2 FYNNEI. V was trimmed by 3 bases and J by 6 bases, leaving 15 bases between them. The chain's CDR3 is CASSDRASSINEQFF. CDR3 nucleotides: TGTGCCAGCAGTGATAGGGCTAGTTCAATCAATGAGCAGTTCTTC. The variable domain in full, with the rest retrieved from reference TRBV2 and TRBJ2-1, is EPEVTQTPSHQVTQMGQEVILRCVPISNHLYFYWYRQILGQKVEFLVSFYNNEISEKSEIFDDQFSVERPDGSNFTLKIRSTKLEDSAMYFCASSDRASSINEQFFGPGTRLTVL.

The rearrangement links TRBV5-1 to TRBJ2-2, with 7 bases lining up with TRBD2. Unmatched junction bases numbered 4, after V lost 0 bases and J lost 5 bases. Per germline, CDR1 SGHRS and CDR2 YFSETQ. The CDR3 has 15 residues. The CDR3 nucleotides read TGCGCCAGCAGCTTGGACCGGCGGGGGACCGGGGAGCTGTTTTTT. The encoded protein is CASSLDRRGTGELFF.

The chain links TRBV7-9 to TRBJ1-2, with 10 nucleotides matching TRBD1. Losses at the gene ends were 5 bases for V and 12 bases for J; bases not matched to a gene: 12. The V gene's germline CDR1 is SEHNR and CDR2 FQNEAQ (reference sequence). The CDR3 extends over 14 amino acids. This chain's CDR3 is CASSDRDRGPWNTF. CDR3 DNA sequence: TGTGCCAGCAGCGACCGGGACAGGGGCCCTTGGAACACCTTC.

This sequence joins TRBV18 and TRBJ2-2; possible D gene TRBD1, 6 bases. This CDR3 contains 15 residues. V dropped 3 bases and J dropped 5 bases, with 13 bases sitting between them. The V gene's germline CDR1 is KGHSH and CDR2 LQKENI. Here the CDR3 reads CASSPSGAGTGELFF. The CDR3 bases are TGTGCCAGCTCACCTTCAGGGGCCGGTACCGGGGAGCTGTTTTTT.

The CDR3 reads CASSLGLAASTDTQYF. The CDR3 nucleotides are TGTGCCAGCAGCTTAGGCTTGGCGGCTAGCACAGATACGCAGTATTTT. The gene calls are TRBV7-7 and TRBJ2-3; D not resolved. The CDR3 consists of 16 residues. Germline-derived CDR1 and CDR2 are SSHAT and FNYEAQ (reference sequence). V was pared by 1 base and J by 0 bases, with 11 bases between.